A single sample is the source of the 22 T cell receptor beta chains below, sequenced in a study of shared clonotypes between healthy human individuals. Assay used: immunoSEQ multiplex PCR; TCRdb lists only in-frame clones, some missing. The sample gives some 1,400,000 clones, around 97% of which show up once; 1% to 1.5% is in the top ten. Specimen: naive CD4+ T cells sorted from blood. Noted subset: CD45RA+ positively selected. Receptors were obtained from a man younger than 45 in good health.

The rearrangement joins TRBV27 to TRBJ2-7; possible D gene TRBD1, 6 bases. The CDR3 has 15 amino acids. V was pared by 2 bases and J by 3 bases, with 14 bases between. Germline V gene lookup returns CDR1 MNHEY and CDR2 SMNVEV (reference sequence). As DNA, the CDR3 is TGTGCCAGCAGTTTAGGGCAGGGGATGGTCTACGAGCAGTACTTC. Protein sequence: CASSLGQGMVYEQYF.

This rearrangement joins TRBV5-4 to TRBJ2-3; D uncertain. The V gene's germline CDR1 is SGHNT and CDR2 YYREEE (reference sequence). The CDR3 totals 13 residues. V lost 2 bases and J 3 bases, leaving 7 bases between the germline ends. CDR3 sequence reads: CASSLGKTDTQYF. CDR3 sequence (DNA): TGTGCCAGCAGCTTAGGCAAGACAGATACGCAGTATTTT.

The genes are TRBV27 and TRBJ2-1, with D perhaps TRBD1 (6 bases). The germline V gene encodes CDR1 MNHEY and CDR2 SMNVEV (reference sequence). Trimming cost V 5 bases and J 4 bases, with 21 bases left between them. The CDR3 sequence is 17 residues long. The CDR3 here is CASSPTGGGGLYNEQFF. Written as DNA, the CDR3 is TGTGCCAGCAGTCCTACGGGTGGGGGCGGCCTTTACAATGAGCAGTTCTTC.

V usage is TRBV10-3 and J usage is TRBJ2-1, with 7 bases lining up with TRBD2. V lost 4 bases and J lost 0; bases outside the gene matches: 3. The CDR3 extends over 15 amino acids. Germline values: CDR1 ENHRY, CDR2 SYGVKD. CDR3 sequence: CAISAREVSYNEQFF. The CDR3 DNA sequence: TGTGCCATCAGTGCACGGGAGGTCTCCTACAATGAGCAGTTCTTC.

CDR3: CASKEYSGDAYGYTF. The CDR3 DNA reads TGTGCCAGTAAGGAGTACTCAGGGGACGCCTATGGCTACACCTTC. V is TRBV19 and J is TRBJ1-2, with D tentatively TRBD1 (6 bases). The germline V and J ends were trimmed by 7 bases and 4 bases, with 19 bases remaining between them. Germline assignment: CDR1 LNHDA and CDR2 SQIVND (reference sequence). The CDR3 consists of 15 residues.

The chain is built from TRBV7-2 and TRBJ2-1; D assignment may be TRBD1 or TRBD2 (6 bases each). V lost 3 bases to trimming and J lost 8 bases, with 23 bases between them. The CDR3 is made up of 17 amino acids. Per the germline V gene, CDR1 is SGHTA and CDR2 is FQGNSA. The DNA of the CDR3 is TGTGCCAGCAGCTTCCTCGGGGGCGCAAGCCCTTTGCATGAGCAGTTCTTC. This codes for CASSFLGGASPLHEQFF.

The chain is built from TRBV18 and TRBJ2-7; D perhaps matches TRBD1 (5 bases). CDR3 length: 13 residues. Trimming removed 0 bases from V and 5 bases from J, with 8 bases in between. Germline V gives CDR1 KGHSH, CDR2 LQKENI. CDR3 sequence reads: CASSPPDSDEQYF. CDR3 DNA sequence: TGTGCCAGCTCACCACCCGACAGTGACGAGCAGTACTTC.

The chain couples TRBV11-3 to TRBJ2-7, with D unresolved. The germline V gene has CDR1 SGHNT and CDR2 YENEEA. V was shortened by 5 bases and J by 0 bases, with 5 bases between the two germline ends. This CDR3 comprises 12 residues. The CDR3, as DNA: TGTGCCAGCAGCACAAACTCCTACGAGCAGTACTTC. It encodes CASSTNSYEQYF.

Remarks on this clone: Within the sample, other DNA sequences also encode this same CDR3. V gene TRBV5-1 combines with J gene TRBJ2-5; D may match TRBD1 or TRBD2 (6 bases each). This CDR3 is 12 amino acids long. With 2 bases removed from V and 5 bases from J, the gap between germline ends came to 7 bases. Germline CDR1 is SGHRS and CDR2 is YFSETQ. This chain's CDR3 is CASSFGGETQYF. CDR3 nucleotides: TGCGCCAGCAGCTTCGGGGGCGAGACCCAGTACTTC.

V gene TRBV19 combines with J gene TRBJ2-7; D is uncertain. V lost 3 bases to trimming and J lost 0 bases, with 9 bases between them. The germline V gene has CDR1 LNHDA and CDR2 SQIVND (reference sequence). The CDR3 sequence is 14 residues long. The CDR3 loop reads CASSMSRSSYEQYF. DNA for the CDR3: TGTGCCAGTAGTATGAGCCGTAGCTCCTACGAGCAGTACTTC.

The chain links TRBV5-4 to TRBJ2-7, with 8 positions matching TRBD2. Germline V lookup: CDR1 SGHNT, CDR2 YYREEE (reference sequence). The CDR3 totals 14 residues. With V trimmed by 1 base and J by 6 bases, 6 bases remained unmatched. CDR3 residues: CASSLNSGTREQYF. As DNA, the CDR3 is TGTGCCAGCAGCTTGAATAGCGGGACCCGCGAGCAGTACTTC.

V is TRBV10-3 and J is TRBJ2-7, with 7 bases that match TRBD2. CDR3 length equals 12 residues. With V trimmed by 6 bases and J by 3 bases, 2 bases remained unmatched. Germline V gene lookup returns CDR1 ENHRY and CDR2 SYGVKD. The DNA of the CDR3 is TGTGCCATCAGGGCGGGAGACTACGAGCAGTACTTC. This sequence encodes CAIRAGDYEQYF.

The rearrangement links TRBV28 to TRBJ2-7, with D tentatively TRBD1 (6 bases). The V and J ends lost 6 bases and 1 base respectively, with 13 bases between them. This CDR3 spans 14 amino acids. Germline CDR1 is MDHEN and CDR2 is SYDVKM. CDR3 DNA: TGTGCCAGCAGGGTGGGACACTTATCCTACGAGCAGTACTTC. This gives the protein CASRVGHLSYEQYF.

V gene TRBV6-6 combines with J gene TRBJ1-1; 8 bases agree with TRBD1. This CDR3 region has 13 residues. Germline V lookup: CDR1 MNHNY, CDR2 SVGAGI (reference sequence). V lost 6 bases and J lost 4; bases outside the gene matches: 4. CDR3 region: CASRNRGTTEAFF. The CDR3 bases are TGTGCCAGCAGGAACAGGGGGACCACTGAAGCTTTCTTT.

The rearrangement links TRBV5-5 to TRBJ2-1; 8 bases are a match to TRBD2. Germline loops: CDR1 SGHKS, CDR2 YYEKEE (reference sequence). The CDR3 length is 18 residues. V was clipped by 0 bases and J by 6 bases; unmatched bases: 14. The CDR3 reads CASSLGVGSSGSSNEQFF. DNA of the CDR3: TGTGCCAGCAGCTTGGGCGTGGGTTCCAGCGGGAGCTCCAATGAGCAGTTCTTC. The full variable domain, completed using reference TRBV5-5 and TRBJ2-1, is DAGVTQSPTHLIKTRGQQVTLRCSPISGHKSVSWYQQVLGQGPQFIFQYYEKEERGRGNFPDRFSARQFPNYSSELNVNALLLGDSALYLCASSLGVGSSGSSNEQFFGPGTRLTVL.

The V gene is TRBV5-8, the J gene TRBJ2-1, with 10 bases that match TRBD2. Germline CDR1 is SGHTS and CDR2 is YDEGEE. The length of the CDR3 is 14 residues. The V and J ends lost 5 bases and 9 bases, in that order; junction bases with no gene match: 8. CDR3 nucleotide sequence: TGTGCCAGCAGAGAGCGGGAGGGCCGGTCTGAGCAGTTCTTC. Its translation: CASREREGRSEQFF.

This chain joins TRBV21-1 and TRBJ2-5; TRBD1 is taken as the D call from the table, unchecked against the DNA. TRBV21-1 is a listed pseudogene. The CDR3 loop spans 15 amino acids. The CDR3 region is CASSKDSGGLETQYF. In nucleotides, the CDR3 is TGTGCCAGCAGCAAAGATTCAGGGGGGCTCGAGACCCAGTACTTC.

V and J are TRBV27 and TRBJ2-2; no clear D. CDR3 length equals 13 residues. Per the germline V gene, CDR1 is MNHEY and CDR2 is SMNVEV (reference sequence). The ends were cut back, 7 bases at V and 4 bases at J, with 10 bases in the middle. This CDR3 is CASTHTATGELFF. CDR3 nucleotide sequence: TGTGCCAGCACTCATACTGCCACCGGGGAGCTGTTTTTT.

Remarks on this clone: The sample holds other DNA sequences that translate to the same CDR3. The J gene is TRBJ2-7, the V gene TRBV9; D gene ambiguous. Germline values: CDR1 SGDLS, CDR2 YYNGEE. The CDR3 extends over 14 amino acids. The V and J ends lost 0 bases and 0 bases respectively, with 7 bases between them. CDR3 sequence (DNA): TGTGCCAGCAGCGTAGGCGGTTCCTCCTACGAGCAGTACTTC. Translating it yields CASSVGGSSYEQYF. Looking up the rest from reference TRBV9 and TRBJ2-7 gives the full variable domain: DSGVTQTPKHLITATGQRVTLRCSPRSGDLSVYWYQQSLDQGLQFLIQYYNGEERAKGNILERFSAQQFPDLHSELNLSSLELGDSALYFCASSVGGSSYEQYFGPGTRLTVT.

The chain is built from TRBV2 and TRBJ2-1; TRBD2 agrees at 7 bases. The CDR3 consists of 15 residues. Germline-derived CDR1 and CDR2 are SNHLY and FYNNEI. The V gene end was trimmed by 2 bases and the J gene end by 4 bases; junction bases not matched to a gene: 5. The CDR3, as DNA: TGTGCCAGCAGTGAACACCTAGCGGAGTACAATGAGCAGTTCTTC. Translating it yields CASSEHLAEYNEQFF.

The chain combines TRBV6-5 with TRBJ2-3; D not resolved. This CDR3 contains 15 residues. Germline CDR1 MNHEY, CDR2 SVGAGI. The germline V and J ends were trimmed by 0 bases and 1 base, with 8 bases remaining between them. The CDR3 DNA reads TGTGCCAGCAGTTACTCGCGGAGCGGCACAGATACGCAGTATTTT. It is translated as CASSYSRSGTDTQYF.

The chain combines TRBV11-2 with TRBJ2-5, with TRBD1 matching 8 bases. Trimming at V came to 5 bases and at J to 5 bases, leaving 7 bases not matched to a gene. The CDR3 length is 14 residues. Germline CDR1 is SGHAT and CDR2 is FQNNGV. DNA for the CDR3: TGTGCCAGCAGCCTCCCGGACAGGGATGAGACCCAGTACTTC. Translating gives CASSLPDRDETQYF.